These 10 T cell receptor beta chains came from one sample sequenced in a study of T cell repertoires in cytomegalovirus infection. MiXCR, run by TCRdb on the reads, gives a single entry per CDR3 protein. The sample records around 900,000 distinct CDR3 sequences, approximately 33% being singletons. Their antigens are not known. The sequencing here drew on cultured CD8+ T cells from PBMCs, taken from culture after CMV antigen stimulation. The receptors here all came from a human donor in good health (CMV status not recorded). Some clones in this sample may be carry-over from other donors' samples.

This chain joins TRBV12-3 or TRBV12-4 and TRBJ2-3, with D unclear. Trimming took 0 bases from V and 4 from J, leaving 14 bases between them. This CDR3 region has 16 residues. The CDR3 loop is CASSLARYRSADTQYF. In DNA, the CDR3 is TGTGCCAGCAGTTTAGCGCGGTATAGGTCCGCAGATACGCAGTATTTT.

This clonotype was recorded many times. The gene calls are TRBV12-3 or TRBV12-4 and TRBJ2-3; D remains ambiguous. The length of the CDR3 is 17 residues. V was pared by 4 bases and J by 2 bases, with 19 bases between. CDR3 sequence reads: CASSSPRVRQYTDTQYF. CDR3 DNA sequence: TGTGCCAGCAGTTCCCCCCGGGTCCGTCAGTACACAGATACGCAGTATTTT.

This chain connects TRBV5-1 to TRBJ2-1, with TRBD2 matching over 7 bases. Germline V gives CDR1 SGHRS, CDR2 YFSETQ. The CDR3 has 13 amino acids. Trimming took 7 bases from V and 8 from J; bases not matched to a gene: 9. CDR3 bases: TGCGCCAGCGGCCTGACTAGCAGGGATGAGCAGTTCTTC. Its translation: CASGLTSRDEQFF. Complete variable domain (other parts from reference TRBV5-1 and TRBJ2-1): KAGVTQTPRYLIKTRGQQVTLSCSPISGHRSVSWYQQTPGQGLQFLFEYFSETQRNKGNFPGRFSGRQFSNSRSEMNVSTLELGDSALYLCASGLTSRDEQFFGPGTRLTVL.

V and J are TRBV7-6 and TRBJ1-5; D is ambiguous. Germline assignment: CDR1 SGHVS and CDR2 FNYEAQ. V dropped 5 bases and J dropped 6 bases, with 17 bases sitting between them. The CDR3 spans 15 residues. The CDR3 is CASSIGPGVGQPQHF. In nucleotides, the CDR3 is TGTGCCAGCAGCATAGGGCCCGGGGTGGGTCAGCCCCAGCATTTT.

The chain employs TRBV10-2 and TRBJ2-7, with no clear D. Deletions cut 1 base from V and 3 bases from J, with 10 bases between. This CDR3 has 14 residues. Per germline, CDR1 WSHSY and CDR2 SAAADI. The CDR3, as DNA: TGCGCCAGCAGTGAGTACATGGGGATCTACGAGCAGTACTTC. Its translation: CASSEYMGIYEQYF.

This sequence joins TRBV7-2 and TRBJ2-2; D is perhaps TRBD2 (5 bases). The CDR3 runs to 15 residues. The V and J ends lost 5 bases and 6 bases respectively, with 16 bases between them. Germline CDR1 is SGHTA and CDR2 is FQGNSA. This chain's CDR3 is CASSPPAGIAGELFF. CDR3 nucleotides: TGTGCCAGCAGCCCCCCTGCCGGGATTGCCGGGGAGCTGTTTTTT. Full variable domain (remainder filled in from reference TRBV7-2 and TRBJ2-2): GAGVSQSPSNKVTEKGKDVELRCDPISGHTALYWYRQSLGQGLEFLIYFQGNSAPDKSGLPSDRFSAERTGGSVSTLTIQRTQQEDSAVYLCASSPPAGIAGELFFGEGSRLTVL.

The chain carries TRBV19 and TRBJ1-4; D is perhaps TRBD1 (6 bases). The CDR3 loop spans 17 amino acids. Trimming took off 5 bases at V and 3 bases at J, with 19 bases between the two ends. Germline assignment: CDR1 LNHDA and CDR2 SQIVND (reference sequence). The CDR3 reads CASSPHPRGLANEKLFF. The CDR3 coding sequence is TGTGCCAGTAGTCCTCACCCCAGGGGTCTCGCTAATGAAAAACTGTTTTTT.

This clonotype turned up a few times. CDR3 in amino acids: CASSYSRQGRLAGELFF. CDR3 nucleotides: TGTGCCAGCAGTTACTCTCGACAGGGTCGTTTGGCCGGGGAGCTGTTTTTT. This chain links TRBV6-6 with TRBJ2-2; 7 bases fit TRBD1. Germline assignment: CDR1 MNHNY and CDR2 SVGAGI (reference sequence). CDR3 length equals 17 residues. With V trimmed by 0 bases and J by 6 bases, 10 bases remained unmatched.

This clonotype was counted between two and nine times. J is TRBJ2-1 and V is TRBV24-1, with 7 bases aligning to TRBD1. The ends lost 5 bases at V and 6 bases at J; junction bases unmatched: 6. This CDR3 is 14 amino acids long. Germline V gene sequence: CDR1 KGHDR, CDR2 SFDVKD. The DNA for the CDR3 is TGTGCCACCAGTGGGCTCCGGGACAGCAATGAGCAGTTCTTC. This sequence encodes CATSGLRDSNEQFF.

The chain links TRBV10-3 to TRBJ1-3; no clear D gene. This CDR3 is built from 16 residues. Trimming stripped 4 bases from V and 0 bases from J, with 13 bases between. Germline V gene data show CDR1 as ENHRY and CDR2 as SYGVKD. CDR3 bases: TGTGCCATCAGTGGAGTAGCGGATTACTCTGGAAACACCATATATTTT. Translation gives CAISGVADYSGNTIYF.